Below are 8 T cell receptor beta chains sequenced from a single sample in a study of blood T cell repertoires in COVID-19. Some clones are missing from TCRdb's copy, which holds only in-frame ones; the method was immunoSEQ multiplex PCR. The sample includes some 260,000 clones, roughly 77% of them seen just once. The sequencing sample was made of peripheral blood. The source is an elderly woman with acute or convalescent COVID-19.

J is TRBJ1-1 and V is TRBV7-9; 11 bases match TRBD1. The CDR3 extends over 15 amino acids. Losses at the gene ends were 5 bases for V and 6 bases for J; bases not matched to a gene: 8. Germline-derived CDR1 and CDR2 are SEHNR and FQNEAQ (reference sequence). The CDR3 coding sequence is TGTGCCAGCAGCCCGGACAGGGGGCCTTTAGCTGAAGCTTTCTTT. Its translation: CASSPDRGPLAEAFF.

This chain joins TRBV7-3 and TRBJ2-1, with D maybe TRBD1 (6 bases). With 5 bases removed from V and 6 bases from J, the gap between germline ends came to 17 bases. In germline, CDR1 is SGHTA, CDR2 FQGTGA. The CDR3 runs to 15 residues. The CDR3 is CASSLTGTHSNEQFF. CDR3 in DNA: TGTGCCAGCAGCCTTACCGGGACACACTCCAATGAGCAGTTCTTC.

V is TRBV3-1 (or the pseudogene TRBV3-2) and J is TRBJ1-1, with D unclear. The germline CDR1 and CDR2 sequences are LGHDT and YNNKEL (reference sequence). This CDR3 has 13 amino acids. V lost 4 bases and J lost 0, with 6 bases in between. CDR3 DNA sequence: TGTGCCAGCAGCCTAAAGCTGAACACTGAAGCTTTCTTT. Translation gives CASSLKLNTEAFF.

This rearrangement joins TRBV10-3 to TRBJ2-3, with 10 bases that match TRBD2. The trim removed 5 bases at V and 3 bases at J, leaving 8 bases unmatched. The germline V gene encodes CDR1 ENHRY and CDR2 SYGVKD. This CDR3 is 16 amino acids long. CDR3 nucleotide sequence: TGTGCCATCAGTAGTATTCTAGCGGGGGCAACAGATACGCAGTATTTT. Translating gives CAISSILAGATDTQYF.

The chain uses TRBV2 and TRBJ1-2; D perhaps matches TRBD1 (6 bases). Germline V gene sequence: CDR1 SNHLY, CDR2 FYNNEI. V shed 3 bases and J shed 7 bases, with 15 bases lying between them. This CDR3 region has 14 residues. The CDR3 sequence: CASSEGTPGFGYTF. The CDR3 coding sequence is TGTGCCAGCAGTGAGGGGACACCTGGATTTGGCTACACCTTC.

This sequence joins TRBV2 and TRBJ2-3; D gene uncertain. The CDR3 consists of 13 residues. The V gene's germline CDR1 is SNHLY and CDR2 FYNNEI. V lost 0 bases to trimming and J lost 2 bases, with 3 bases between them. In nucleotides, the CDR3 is TGTGCCAGCAGTGAAGCGTACACAGATACGCAGTATTTT. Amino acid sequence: CASSEAYTDTQYF.

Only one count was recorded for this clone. CDR3 amino acids: CASRRTGATYGYTF. CDR3 sequence (DNA): TGTGCCAGCAGGCGTACGGGAGCTACCTATGGCTACACCTTC. The rearrangement links TRBV6-5 to TRBJ1-2; D unresolved. This CDR3 comprises 14 residues. V was shortened by 6 bases and J by 4 bases, with 15 bases between the two germline ends. Per germline, CDR1 MNHEY and CDR2 SVGAGI.

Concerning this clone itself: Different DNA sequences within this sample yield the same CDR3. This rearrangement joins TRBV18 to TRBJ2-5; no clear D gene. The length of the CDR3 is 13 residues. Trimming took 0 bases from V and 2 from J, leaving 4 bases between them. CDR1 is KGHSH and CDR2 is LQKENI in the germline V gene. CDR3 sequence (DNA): TGTGCCAGCTCACCACCGTCGCAAGAGACCCAGTACTTC. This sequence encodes CASSPPSQETQYF.